A single sample is the source of the 19 T cell receptor beta chains below, sequenced in a study of shared clonotypes between healthy human individuals. The assay was immunoSEQ multiplex PCR, and TCRdb's table has in-frame clones only and misses some. The sample holds about 1,500,000 clones, more than 95% seen once. Sequenced material: naive CD4+ T cells sorted from blood. The subset: CD45RA+ positively selected. The receptors were gathered from a man aged 30 to 39 in good health.

The chain has TRBV7-6 and TRBJ2-2; 14 positions match TRBD2. Trimming took 4 bases from V and 2 from J; bases not matched to a gene: 6. Germline V gene data show CDR1 as SGHVS and CDR2 as FNYEAQ. CDR3 length: 18 residues. Here the CDR3 reads CASSWGLAGAKNTGELFF. The CDR3 nucleotides read TGTGCCAGCAGCTGGGGACTAGCGGGAGCAAAAAACACCGGGGAGCTGTTTTTT.

The rearrangement joins TRBV18 to TRBJ2-5, with TRBD2 as a possible D gene (5 bases). The germline V gene has CDR1 KGHSH and CDR2 LQKENI. Trimming removed 6 bases at V and 0 bases at J, with 17 bases between. The CDR3 has 16 amino acids. Written as DNA, the CDR3 is TGTGCCAGCTCCCATACTTCCCCGGGGTACCAAGAGACCCAGTACTTC. This sequence encodes CASSHTSPGYQETQYF.

The chain joins TRBV19 to TRBJ1-5, with D uncertain. Trimming removed 0 bases from V and 0 bases from J, with 9 bases in between. The CDR3 is made up of 16 amino acids. Germline V gene lookup returns CDR1 LNHDA and CDR2 SQIVND (reference sequence). CDR3 residues: CASSIDRPYSNQPQHF. The CDR3 DNA is TGTGCCAGTAGTATAGACAGGCCTTATAGCAATCAGCCCCAGCATTTT.

The rearrangement joins TRBV27 to TRBJ2-1; 12 bases align to TRBD2. V lost 5 bases and J lost 6; bases outside the gene matches: 8. The CDR3 sequence is 16 residues long. Germline V CDR1 and CDR2: MNHEY, SMNVEV (reference sequence). CDR3 in DNA: TGTGCCAGCAGTCCACTAGCGGGAGGATCACTCAATGAGCAGTTCTTC. Amino acids: CASSPLAGGSLNEQFF.

V usage is TRBV5-1 and J usage is TRBJ2-7; 12 bases map to TRBD2. Germline lookup yields CDR1 SGHRS and CDR2 YFSETQ. V lost 4 bases and J lost 4; bases outside the gene matches: 9. This CDR3 comprises 16 residues. This CDR3 is CASSLKTSGSSYEQYF. CDR3 nucleotide sequence: TGCGCCAGCAGCCTAAAGACTAGCGGGAGTAGTTACGAGCAGTACTTC.

The rearrangement joins TRBV27 to TRBJ2-7; 12 bases agree with TRBD1. The CDR3 is 15 amino acids. Germline-derived CDR1 and CDR2 are MNHEY and SMNVEV (reference sequence). Trimming removed 1 base from V and 7 bases from J; junction bases left unmatched: 5. The CDR3 loop is CASSLLGTGGFEQYF. CDR3 nucleotide sequence: TGTGCCAGCAGTTTATTAGGGACAGGGGGCTTTGAGCAGTACTTC.

The chain couples TRBV7-9 to TRBJ2-7; TRBD2 aligns across 15 bases. The CDR3 has 18 amino acids. The J segment lost 3 bases and the V segment lost 2 bases, leaving 8 bases of the junction unmatched. Germline CDR1 SEHNR, CDR2 FQNEAQ (reference sequence). This chain's CDR3 is CASSLKGLAGGDLYEQYF. The DNA for the CDR3 is TGTGCCAGCAGCTTAAAGGGACTAGCGGGAGGCGACCTCTACGAGCAGTACTTC. Looking up the rest from reference TRBV7-9 and TRBJ2-7 gives the full variable domain: DTGVSQNPRHKITKRGQNVTFRCDPISEHNRLYWYRQTLGQGPEFLTYFQNEAQLEKSRLLSDRFSAERPKGSFSTLEIQRTEQGDSAMYLCASSLKGLAGGDLYEQYFGPGTRLTVT.

The V and J genes are TRBV9 and TRBJ1-3; tentatively, D is TRBD1 (6 bases). V was trimmed by 5 bases and J by 8 bases, leaving 20 bases between them. This CDR3 is built from 15 residues. Germline lookup yields CDR1 SGDLS and CDR2 YYNGEE. Here the CDR3 DNA reads TGTGCCAGCAGTGACCTGGCCAGGGGAATACACACCATATATTTT. This translates into CASSDLARGIHTIYF.

The chain recombines TRBV28 with TRBJ2-7, with 10 positions matching TRBD1. The V segment lost 6 bases and the J segment 2 bases; nucleotides outside the gene matches: 7. The CDR3 consists of 15 residues. Germline V gene lookup returns CDR1 MDHEN and CDR2 SYDVKM. In nucleotides, the CDR3 is TGTGCCAGCAGCACGCCGACAGGGGGCACCTACGAGCAGTACTTC. Its protein is CASSTPTGGTYEQYF.

V is TRBV15 and J is TRBJ2-7; D is unresolved. CDR1 and CDR2 from the germline V gene are LNHNV and YYDKDF (reference sequence). V lost 0 bases to trimming and J lost 5 bases, with 5 bases between them. The CDR3 runs to 12 residues. The CDR3 sequence is CATSRDPDEQYF. For the CDR3, the DNA is TGTGCCACCAGCAGAGATCCGGACGAGCAGTACTTC.

This chain joins TRBV9 and TRBJ1-3; D remains unclear. The CDR3 length is 15 residues. V shed 4 bases and J shed 2 bases, with 13 bases lying between them. In germline, CDR1 is SGDLS, CDR2 YYNGEE. The CDR3 loop is CASSPTALAGNTIYF. As DNA, the CDR3 is TGTGCCAGCAGCCCCACGGCCTTGGCTGGAAACACCATATATTTT.

This chain links TRBV5-6 with TRBJ2-7; TRBD2 agrees at 7 bases. This CDR3 is 15 amino acids long. The germline CDR1 and CDR2 sequences are SGHDT and YYEEEE. Trimming at V came to 4 bases and at J to 2 bases, leaving 9 bases not matched to a gene. CDR3 amino acids: CASSPLASGTYEQYF. CDR3 nucleotide sequence: TGTGCCAGCAGCCCCCTTGCTAGCGGAACCTACGAGCAGTACTTC. The variable domain in full, with the rest retrieved from reference TRBV5-6 and TRBJ2-7, is DAGVTQSPTHLIKTRGQQVTLRCSPKSGHDTVSWYQQALGQGPQFIFQYYEEEERQRGNFPDRFSGHQFPNYSSELNVNALLLGDSALYLCASSPLASGTYEQYFGPGTRLTVT.

The chain carries TRBV5-5 and TRBJ2-2; D unresolved. Germline CDR1 reads SGHKS; CDR2 reads YYEKEE (reference sequence). This CDR3 contains 14 residues. Trimming stripped 1 base from V and 1 base from J, with 5 bases between. CDR3 sequence reads: CASSLTLNTGELFF. CDR3 DNA: TGTGCCAGCAGCTTGACACTGAACACCGGGGAGCTGTTTTTT. The variable domain in full, completed from reference TRBV5-5 and TRBJ2-2, reads DAGVTQSPTHLIKTRGQQVTLRCSPISGHKSVSWYQQVLGQGPQFIFQYYEKEERGRGNFPDRFSARQFPNYSSELNVNALLLGDSALYLCASSLTLNTGELFFGEGSRLTVL.

This sequence joins TRBV7-6 and TRBJ2-2; D is ambiguous. Trimming left V 3 bases short and J 0 bases short, with 8 bases between. Germline CDR1 reads SGHVS; CDR2 reads FNYEAQ. The CDR3 has 15 amino acids. CDR3 protein: CASSLVQTNTGELFF. CDR3 sequence (DNA): TGTGCCAGCAGCTTGGTACAGACGAACACCGGGGAGCTGTTTTTT.

J is TRBJ1-5 and V is TRBV7-9; a possible D gene is TRBD1 (6 bases). Per germline, CDR1 SEHNR and CDR2 FQNEAQ (reference sequence). The CDR3 length is 16 residues. V dropped 5 bases and J dropped 0 bases, with 14 bases sitting between them. This chain's CDR3 is CASSPGQSYSNQPQHF. The CDR3 bases are TGTGCCAGCAGCCCCGGACAGTCCTATAGCAATCAGCCCCAGCATTTT.

CDR3 protein: CASSLEGWTRYEQYF. CDR3 coding DNA: TGTGCCAGCAGCTTAGAGGGGTGGACCCGCTACGAGCAGTACTTC. J is TRBJ2-7 and V is TRBV11-1, with D possibly TRBD1 on 5 matching bases. V lost 1 base and J lost 3, with 13 bases in between. This CDR3 spans 15 amino acids. Germline V gives CDR1 SGHAT, CDR2 FQDESV (reference sequence).

This clone was observed a single time. The chain has TRBV6-1 and TRBJ2-1, with D possibly matching TRBD2 (5 bases). V lost 6 bases to trimming and J lost 7 bases, with 13 bases between them. This CDR3 comprises 13 residues. Germline values: CDR1 MNHNS, CDR2 SASEGT. The CDR3 DNA reads TGTGCCAGCAGGAGAGGGCCGGGGAATGAGCAGTTCTTC. This codes for CASRRGPGNEQFF.

J is TRBJ2-7 and V is TRBV23-1, with D possibly TRBD1 on 5 matching bases. TRBV23-1 is an open reading frame whose function is uncertain. The V and J ends lost 3 bases and 5 bases respectively, with 14 bases between them. CDR3 length: 14 residues. DNA for the CDR3: TGCGCCAGCAGTCAGTGGACACCTAGGGACGAGCAGTACTTC. Its protein product is CASSQWTPRDEQYF.

The rearrangement uses TRBV19 and TRBJ2-5; D is unresolved. CDR1 LNHDA and CDR2 SQIVND come from the germline V gene (reference sequence). V gave up 2 bases and J gave up 5 bases, with 6 bases separating them. The CDR3 length is 12 residues. As DNA, the CDR3 is TGTGCCAGTAGTATACCCGGGGAGACCCAGTACTTC. Its protein product is CASSIPGETQYF.